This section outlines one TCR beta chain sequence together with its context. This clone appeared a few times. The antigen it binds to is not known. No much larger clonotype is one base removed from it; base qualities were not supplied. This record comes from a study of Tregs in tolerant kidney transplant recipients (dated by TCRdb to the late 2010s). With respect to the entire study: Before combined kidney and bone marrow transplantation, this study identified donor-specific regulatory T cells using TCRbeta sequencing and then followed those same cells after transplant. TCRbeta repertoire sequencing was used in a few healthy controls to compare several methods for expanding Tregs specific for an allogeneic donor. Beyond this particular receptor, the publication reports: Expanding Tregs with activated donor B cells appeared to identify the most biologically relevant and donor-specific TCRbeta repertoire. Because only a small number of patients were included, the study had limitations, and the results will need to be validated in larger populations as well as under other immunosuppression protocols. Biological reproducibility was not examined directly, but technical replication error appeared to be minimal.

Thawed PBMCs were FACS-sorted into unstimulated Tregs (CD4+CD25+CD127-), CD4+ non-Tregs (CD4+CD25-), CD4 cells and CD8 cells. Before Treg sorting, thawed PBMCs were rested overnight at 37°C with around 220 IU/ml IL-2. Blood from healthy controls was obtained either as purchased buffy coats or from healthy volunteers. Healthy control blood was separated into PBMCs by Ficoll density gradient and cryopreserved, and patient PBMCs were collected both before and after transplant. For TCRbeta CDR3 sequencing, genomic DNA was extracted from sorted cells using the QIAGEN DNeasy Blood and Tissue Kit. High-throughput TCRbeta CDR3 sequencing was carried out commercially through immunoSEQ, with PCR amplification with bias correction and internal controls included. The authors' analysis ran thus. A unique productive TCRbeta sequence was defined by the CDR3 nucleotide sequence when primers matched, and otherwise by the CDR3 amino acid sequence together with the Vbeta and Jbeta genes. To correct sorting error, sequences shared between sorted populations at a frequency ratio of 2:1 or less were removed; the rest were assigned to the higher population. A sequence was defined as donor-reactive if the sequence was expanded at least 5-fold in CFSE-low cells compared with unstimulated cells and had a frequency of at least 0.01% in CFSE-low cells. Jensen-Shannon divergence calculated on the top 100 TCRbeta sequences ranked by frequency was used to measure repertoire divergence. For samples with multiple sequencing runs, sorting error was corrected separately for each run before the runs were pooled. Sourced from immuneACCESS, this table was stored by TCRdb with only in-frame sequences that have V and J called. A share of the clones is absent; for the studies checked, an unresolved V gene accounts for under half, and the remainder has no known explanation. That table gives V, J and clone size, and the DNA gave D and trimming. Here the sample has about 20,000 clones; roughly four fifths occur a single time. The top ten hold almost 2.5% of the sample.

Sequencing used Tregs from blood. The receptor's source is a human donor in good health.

The CDR3 in this case is CASSVGAGTQYF. Here is the DNA: TGTGCCAGCAGCGTGGGGGCAGGGACCCAGTACTTC. Recombination linked TRBV9 to TRBJ2-5; tentative D gene TRBD1, with 6 bases matching. The CDR3, cysteine through phenylalanine, is 12 amino acids long. The DNA shown is the 36-base CDR3, in frame from base 1. The V end loses 2 bases and the J end loses 7 bases, and a stretch of 9 bases separates them. The germline V gene specifies SGDLS as CDR1 and YYNGEE as CDR2.